The subject of this entry is one T cell receptor (beta chain). This specimen comes from a study of preoperative IRX-2 immunotherapy in early breast cancer. The assay was immunoSEQ multiplex PCR, and TCRdb's table has in-frame clones only and misses some. Of about 62,000 clones listed, roughly 95% are singletons. Indicated treatment: preoperative locoregional IRX-2 cytokine immunotherapy. Patients received preoperative, locoregional IRX-2 cytokine immunotherapy in a phase Ib study. The length of the CDR3 is 16 residues. The germline V gene encodes CDR1 SGHRS and CDR2 YFSETQ. The V and J ends lost 0 bases and 2 bases respectively, with 15 bases between them.

Sample collection was performed from a patient treated with IRX-2 immunotherapy. The sequence was collected from a human donor with breast cancer. J is TRBJ2-7 and V is TRBV5-1; tentative D call: TRBD1 (5 bases). CDR3 loop: CASSLGFAQGAYEQYF. The CDR3 DNA is TGCGCCAGCAGCTTGGGGTTCGCGCAAGGGGCCTACGAGCAGTACTTC.